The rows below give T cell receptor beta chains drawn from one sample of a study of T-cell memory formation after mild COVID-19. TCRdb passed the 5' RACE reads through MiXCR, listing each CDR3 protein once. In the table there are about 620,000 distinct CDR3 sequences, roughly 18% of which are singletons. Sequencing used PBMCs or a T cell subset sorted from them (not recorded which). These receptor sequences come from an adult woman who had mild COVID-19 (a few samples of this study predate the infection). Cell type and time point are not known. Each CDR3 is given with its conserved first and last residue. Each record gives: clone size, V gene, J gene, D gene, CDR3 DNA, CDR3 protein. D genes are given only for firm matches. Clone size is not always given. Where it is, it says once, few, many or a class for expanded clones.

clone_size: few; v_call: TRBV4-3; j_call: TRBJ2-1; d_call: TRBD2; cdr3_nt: TGCGCCAGCAGCCGAGATGGGACTAGCGGGACCTACAATGAGCAGTTCTTC; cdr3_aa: CASSRDGTSGTYNEQFF
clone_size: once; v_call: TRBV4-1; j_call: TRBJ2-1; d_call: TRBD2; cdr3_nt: TGCGCCAGCAGCCAAGATCAGCCGGCGGGGGGTTACAATGAGCAGTTCTTC; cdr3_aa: CASSQDQPAGGYNEQFF
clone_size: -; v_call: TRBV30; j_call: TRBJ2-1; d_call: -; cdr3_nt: TGTGCCTGGGCGACCCTTGGGGCAGCCGTAACGATCTACAATGAGCAGTTCTTC; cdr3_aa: CAWATLGAAVTIYNEQFF
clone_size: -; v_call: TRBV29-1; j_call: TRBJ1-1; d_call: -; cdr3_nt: TGCAGCGTTGAAGAGTGGGGGCACACTGAAGCTTTCTTT; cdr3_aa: CSVEEWGHTEAFF
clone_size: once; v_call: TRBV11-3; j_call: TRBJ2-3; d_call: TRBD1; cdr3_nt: TGTGCCAGCAGCCCCCGGGACAGTCAAGGGGATACGCAGTATTTT; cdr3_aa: CASSPRDSQGDTQYF
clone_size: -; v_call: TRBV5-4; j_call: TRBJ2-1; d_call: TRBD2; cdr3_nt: TGTGCCAGCAGCTCTGGACTAGCGGGGGGGCGATACAATGAGCAGTTCTTC; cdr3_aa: CASSSGLAGGRYNEQFF
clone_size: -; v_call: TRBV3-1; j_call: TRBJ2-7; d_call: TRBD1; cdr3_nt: TGTGCCAGCAGCCAATGGGACAGCTCCGAGCAGTACTTC; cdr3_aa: CASSQWDSSEQYF
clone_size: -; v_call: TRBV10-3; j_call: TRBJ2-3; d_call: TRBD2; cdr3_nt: TGTGCCATCAGGTCCAGTAGCGGGAGGGTGATCGGCACAGATACGCAGTATTTT; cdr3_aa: CAIRSSSGRVIGTDTQYF
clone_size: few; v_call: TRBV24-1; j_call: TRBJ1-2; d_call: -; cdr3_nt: TGTGCCACCAGTGATCGAGACCGGGGTAGGGGCTACACCTTC; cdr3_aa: CATSDRDRGRGYTF
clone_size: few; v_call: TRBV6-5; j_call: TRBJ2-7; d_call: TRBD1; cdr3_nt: TGTGCCAGCAACCCCGGGACAGACTACGAGCAGTACTTC; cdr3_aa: CASNPGTDYEQYF
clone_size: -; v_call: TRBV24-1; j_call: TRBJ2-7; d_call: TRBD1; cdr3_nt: TGTGCCACCAGTGCTCCGGACAGGACGCAGCAGTACTTC; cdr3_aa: CATSAPDRTQQYF
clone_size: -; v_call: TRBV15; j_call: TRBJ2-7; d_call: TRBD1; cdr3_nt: TGTGCCACCAGCAGAACCCGAAATCAGGGGGACGAGCAGTACTTC; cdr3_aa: CATSRTRNQGDEQYF
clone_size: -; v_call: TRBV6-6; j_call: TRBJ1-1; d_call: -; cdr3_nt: TGTGCCAGCAGTTACGGTAGCACCGGAAACACTGAAGCTTTCTTT; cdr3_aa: CASSYGSTGNTEAFF
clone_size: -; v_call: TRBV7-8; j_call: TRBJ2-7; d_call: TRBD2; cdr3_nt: TGTGCCAGCAGCCGGGGACTAGCGGGAGGATCCTACGAGCAGTACTTC; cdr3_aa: CASSRGLAGGSYEQYF
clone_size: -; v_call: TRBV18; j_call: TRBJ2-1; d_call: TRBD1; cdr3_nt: TGTGCCAGCTCAACCTTCGACAGGGGGAAAGAGCAGTTCTTC; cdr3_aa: CASSTFDRGKEQFF
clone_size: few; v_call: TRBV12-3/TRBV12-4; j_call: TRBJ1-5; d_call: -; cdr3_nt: TGTGCCAGCAGTAATAGGGGTGATCAGCCCCAGCATTTT; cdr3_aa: CASSNRGDQPQHF
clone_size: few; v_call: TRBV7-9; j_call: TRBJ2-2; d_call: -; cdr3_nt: TGTGCCAGCAGGAACGGTGGTGTTGGCACCGGGGAGCTGTTTTTT; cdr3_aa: CASRNGGVGTGELFF
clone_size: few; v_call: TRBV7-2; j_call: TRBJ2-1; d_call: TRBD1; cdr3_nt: TGTGCCAGCAGCTTAGGGTCCAGGGGGCGAAATGAGCAGTTCTTC; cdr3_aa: CASSLGSRGRNEQFF
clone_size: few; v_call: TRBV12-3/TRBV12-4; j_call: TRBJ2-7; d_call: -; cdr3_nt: TGTGCCAGCAGTTCCCTAAAATACGAGCAGTACTTC; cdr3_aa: CASSSLKYEQYF
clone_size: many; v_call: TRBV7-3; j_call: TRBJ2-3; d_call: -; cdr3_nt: TGTGCCAGCACCCCCGGACGGGGAGGAGATACGCAGTATTTT; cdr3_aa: CASTPGRGGDTQYF
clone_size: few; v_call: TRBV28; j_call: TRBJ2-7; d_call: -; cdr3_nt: TGTGCCAGCGAGGAGAGGGTCGACTACGAGCAGTACTTC; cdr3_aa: CASEERVDYEQYF
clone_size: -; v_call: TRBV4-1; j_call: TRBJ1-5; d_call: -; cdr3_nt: TGCGCCAGCAGGGAGGGACACCGGGCCGAGTGGGATAGCAATCAGCCCCAGCATTTT; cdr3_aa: CASREGHRAEWDSNQPQHF
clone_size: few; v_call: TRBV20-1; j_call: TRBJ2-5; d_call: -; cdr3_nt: TGCAGTGCTAGAGGGACAGCGGGGGAGACCCAGTACTTC; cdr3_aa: CSARGTAGETQYF
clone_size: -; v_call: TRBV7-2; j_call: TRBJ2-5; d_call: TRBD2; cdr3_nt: TGTGCCAGCAGCTTTAACGCGGGGGGGTATGAGACCCAGTACTTC; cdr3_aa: CASSFNAGGYETQYF
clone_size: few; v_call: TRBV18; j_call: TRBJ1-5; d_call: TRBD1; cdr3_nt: TGTGCCAGCTCCCGAAGACAGGGCGAGAATGGTAATCAGCCCCAGCATTTT; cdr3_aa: CASSRRQGENGNQPQHF
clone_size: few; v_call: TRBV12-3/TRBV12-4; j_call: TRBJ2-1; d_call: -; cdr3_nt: TGTGCCAGCAGTTCCGGAAACTACAATGAGCAGTTCTTC; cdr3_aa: CASSSGNYNEQFF
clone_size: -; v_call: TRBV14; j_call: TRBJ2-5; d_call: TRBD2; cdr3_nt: TGTGCCAGCAGCCTTCGTAGCGGGAGTGTGCCGAAAGAGACCCAGTACTTC; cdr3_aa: CASSLRSGSVPKETQYF
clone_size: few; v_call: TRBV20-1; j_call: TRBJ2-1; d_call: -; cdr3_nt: TGCAGTGCTTTAGCGGAGAGCTCCTACAATGAGCAGTTCTTC; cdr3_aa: CSALAESSYNEQFF
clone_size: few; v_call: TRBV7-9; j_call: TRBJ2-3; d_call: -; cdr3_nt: TGTGCCAGCCACGGGGGCCGCGGCACAGATACGCAGTATTTT; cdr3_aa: CASHGGRGTDTQYF
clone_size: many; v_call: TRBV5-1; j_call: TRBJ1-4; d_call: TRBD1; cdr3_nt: TGCGCCAGCAGCTTGGGGCAGGGGGCAACAAATGAAAAACTGTTTTTT; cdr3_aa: CASSLGQGATNEKLFF
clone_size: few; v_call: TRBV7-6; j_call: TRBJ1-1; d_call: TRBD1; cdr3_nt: TGTGCCAGCAGCATAGGTGGGACAGGGAATACTGAAGCTTTCTTT; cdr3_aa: CASSIGGTGNTEAFF
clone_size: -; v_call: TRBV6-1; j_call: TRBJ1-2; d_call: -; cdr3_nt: TGTGCCAGCTGTGAAAGGCGGCGGATGAACTATGGCTACACCTTC; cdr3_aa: CASCERRRMNYGYTF
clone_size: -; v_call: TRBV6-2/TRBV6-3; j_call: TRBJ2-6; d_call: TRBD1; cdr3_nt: TGTGCCAGCAGGACAGGGGGCGCTGGGGCCAACGTCCTGACTTTC; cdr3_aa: CASRTGGAGANVLTF
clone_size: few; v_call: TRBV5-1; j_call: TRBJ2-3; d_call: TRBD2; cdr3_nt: TGCGCCAGCAGCTTGGGAGCGGGAGCTGGGTTGGAGGATACGCAGTATTTT; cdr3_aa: CASSLGAGAGLEDTQYF
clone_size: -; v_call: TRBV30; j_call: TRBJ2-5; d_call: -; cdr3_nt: TGTGCCTGGAGTGGACCGAGCCAAGAGACCCAGTACTTC; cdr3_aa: CAWSGPSQETQYF
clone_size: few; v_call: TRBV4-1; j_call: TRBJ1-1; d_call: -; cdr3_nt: TGCGCCAGCAGCCAAGATAAGACGATTAGTGAAGCTTTCTTT; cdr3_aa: CASSQDKTISEAFF
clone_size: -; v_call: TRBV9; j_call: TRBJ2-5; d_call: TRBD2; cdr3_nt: TGTGCAGTGCCGGGGGGGCTGGGAGAGACCCAGTACTTC; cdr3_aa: CAVPGGLGETQYF
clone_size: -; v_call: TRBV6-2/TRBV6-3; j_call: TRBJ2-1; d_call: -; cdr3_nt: TGTGCCAGCAGTCAGGGCTACGGCTCCTACAATGAGCAGTTCTTC; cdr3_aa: CASSQGYGSYNEQFF
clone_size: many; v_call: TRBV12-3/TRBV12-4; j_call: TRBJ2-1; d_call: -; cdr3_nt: TGTGCCAGCAGTTTATGGGGGAATGAGCAGTTCTTC; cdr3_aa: CASSLWGNEQFF
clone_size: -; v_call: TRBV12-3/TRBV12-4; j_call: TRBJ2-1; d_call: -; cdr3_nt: TGTGCCAGTCGAGTCAATGAGCAGTTCTTC; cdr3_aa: CASRVNEQFF
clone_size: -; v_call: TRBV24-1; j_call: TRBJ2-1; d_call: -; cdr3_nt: TGTGCCACCAGTGATACCGACGGGTTTCGCTACAATGAGCAGTTCTTC; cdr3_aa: CATSDTDGFRYNEQFF
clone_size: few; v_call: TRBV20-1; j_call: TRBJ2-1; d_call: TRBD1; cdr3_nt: TGCAGTGCTAGGCAACAGGGGTACAATGAGCAGTTCTTC; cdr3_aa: CSARQQGYNEQFF